The present T cell receptor beta chain was sequenced within a study of T cells in Graves' hyperthyroidism and ophthalmopathy. In the study overall: At the time of initial diagnosis and before any treatment, peripheral blood was collected. Whole-study results and caveats: Blood also showed most of the thyroid clonotypes that were expanded above 0.001.

Patients aged 18 to 65 with hyperthyroidism were newly diagnosed, with duration under 2 months. Exclusion of patients followed from uncontrolled infection, other autoimmune disease, pregnancy or lactation. TCR beta CDR3 regions were amplified from RNA. TCR CDR3 regions were first amplified by RT-PCR with HTBI primers. In TCRdb, the multiplex PCR reads were re-called with MiXCR into one record per CDR3 protein. The top ten clones hold 15% to 20% of a sample with 500,000 to 600,000 distinct CDR3 sequences, around 17% of them seen once. The CDR3 loop spans 16 amino acids. V gave up 6 bases and J gave up 5 bases, with 19 bases separating them. Germline V gene sequence: CDR1 SGHAT, CDR2 FQNNGV. This clonotype was detected a few times. Its target is not known.

This rearrangement joins TRBV11-2 to TRBJ2-2, with D tentatively TRBD1 (6 bases). This receptor was taken from a woman between 18 and 30 years old with Graves' hyperthyroidism. What was sequenced was blood. The CDR3 DNA follows: TGTGCCAGCAGTCCACAGGGAACGGAGAAGACCGGGGAGCTGTTTTTT. Translated, it gives CASSPQGTEKTGELFF.